These 19 T cell receptor beta chains originate from one sample sequenced in a study of metastatic and nonmetastatic thyroid tumors. Every patient underwent thyroid surgery untreated. TCRdb used MiXCR to call clones anew from the PCR reads. The table lists 40,000 or so clones, around 17% of them singletons. The sequenced sample was tumor tissue. The source is a female donor with papillary thyroid cancer or a benign thyroid nodule (not recorded which). Some clones in this sample may be carry-over from other donors' samples.

The table lists this clone with a few counts. The junction differs from germline at one of its ends, possibly a read error. The CDR3 spells CSSSPRCSYEQYF. The DNA for the CDR3 is TGTTCCAGCAGTCCCCGGTGCTCCTACGAGCAGTACTTC. The chain employs TRBV27 and TRBJ2-7; no reliable D call. The CDR3 covers 13 residues. CDR1 MNHEY and CDR2 SMNVEV come from the germline V gene (reference sequence).

The gene calls are TRBV24-1 and TRBJ2-6; TRBD1 matches 8 bases. V lost 5 bases to trimming and J lost 0 bases; unmatched junction nucleotides: 8. This CDR3 contains 18 residues. Germline CDR1 reads KGHDR; CDR2 reads SFDVKD. CDR3 DNA: TGTGCCACCAGTGGTCGGACAGGGCATTCCTCTGGGGCCAACGTCCTGACTTTC. It encodes CATSGRTGHSSGANVLTF.

In this sample, this clone turned up many times. V and J are TRBV20-1 and TRBJ1-6, with a possible D match to TRBD1 (5 bases). Germline V gene data show CDR1 as DFQATT and CDR2 as SNEGSKA (reference sequence). The CDR3 runs 15 residues. V dropped 4 bases and J dropped 9 bases, with 19 bases sitting between them. Written as DNA, the CDR3 is TGCAGTGCTAAGATTTGGGGCGGTGATAGTTCACCCCTCCACTTT. Protein product: CSAKIWGGDSSPLHF.

This clone was counted ten times or more. The rearrangement uses TRBV20-1 and TRBJ2-3, with no clear D. The CDR3 is 16 residues long. V lost 5 bases, J lost 6 bases, and 24 bases lay in between. CDR1 DFQATT and CDR2 SNEGSKA come from the germline V gene (reference sequence). CDR3 nucleotides: TGCAGTGCTCTCGATACGACCGTCCGATCCAGGGATACGCAGTATTTT. Protein product: CSALDTTVRSRDTQYF.

On this clone itself: This may be a read error, as it is one base from a much larger clone. V gene TRBV11-2 combines with J gene TRBJ2-3, with no clear D. The V gene's germline CDR1 is SGHAT and CDR2 FQNNGV. The CDR3 is 14 residues long. The ends were cut back, 3 bases at V and 3 bases at J, with 10 bases in the middle. The CDR3 sequence: CASSFQSWTDTQYF. CDR3 DNA: TGTGCCAGCAGCTTCCAGTCGTGGACAGATACGCAGTATTTT.

In its sample, this clone was seen many times. The CDR3 protein is CSVEDSSYNEQFF. The CDR3 coding sequence is TGCAGCGTTGAGGACAGCTCCTACAATGAGCAGTTCTTC. The V and J genes are TRBV29-1 and TRBJ2-1; perhaps TRBD1 as D (6 bases). This CDR3 has 13 amino acids. V lost 3 bases to trimming and J lost 0 bases, with 6 bases between them. Per the germline V gene, CDR1 is SQVTM and CDR2 is ANQGSEA.

In this sample, this clone turned up a few times. The gene calls are TRBV6-2 or TRBV6-3 and TRBJ2-7, with 10 bases fitting TRBD2. Germline V CDR1 and CDR2: MNHEY, SVGEGT. The V segment lost 1 base and the J segment 4 bases; nucleotides outside the gene matches: 7. CDR3 length: 16 amino acids. The CDR3 DNA follows: TGTGCCAGCAGTTACTGGGCTAGCGGGAGTGGGTACGAGCAGTACTTC. It specifies CASSYWASGSGYEQYF.

Concerning this clone itself: This clone may be a read error of a much larger clone one base away. The genes are TRBV6-1 and TRBJ1-4; no firm D call. Germline V gene sequence: CDR1 MNHNS, CDR2 SASEGT. The CDR3 is 14 amino acids. Trimming cost V 6 bases and J 7 bases, with 15 bases left between them. CDR3 bases: TGTGCCAGCAGAGGATCCAGCTCGGGTGAAAAACTGTTTTTT. It is translated as CASRGSSSGEKLFF.

This clone was seen repeatedly, ten times or more. A much more abundant neighbour one base away suggests this may be a read error. The chain carries TRBV5-1 and TRBJ1-2, with 12 bases fitting TRBD1. The CDR3 length is 16 residues. Germline loops: CDR1 SGHRS, CDR2 YFSETQ. V gave up 4 bases and J gave up 3 bases; unmatched junction bases: 7. CDR3 DNA sequence: TGCGCCAGCAGCCCGGGGACAGGGGGCTTGGACTATGGCTACACCTTC. Translated, it gives CASSPGTGGLDYGYTF.

In its sample, this clone was seen many times. A much larger clone differs from this one at a single base, so this may be a read error. V gene TRBV20-1 combines with J gene TRBJ2-1, with TRBD2 matching over 7 bases. The CDR3 is made up of 15 amino acids. Trimming removed 0 bases from V and 7 bases from J; junction bases left unmatched: 9. Germline V gene lookup returns CDR1 DFQATT and CDR2 SNEGSKA (reference sequence). CDR3: CSARDGLAVENEQFF. The CDR3 coding sequence is TGCAGTGCTAGAGATGGGCTAGCGGTAGAGAATGAGCAGTTCTTC.

This clone was seen a few times. A much more abundant neighbour one base away suggests this may be a read error. Other DNA sequences in this sample translate to the same CDR3. This chain joins TRBV28 and TRBJ1-4; a weak D match, TRBD1 (6 bases). CDR1 and CDR2 (germline): MDHEN, SYDVKM. CDR3 size: 13 residues. The DNA for the CDR3 is TGTGCCAGCAGGCTACAGGGTCGAGAAAAACTGTTCTTT. This sequence encodes CASRLQGREKLFF.

This clone was counted at least ten times. This rearrangement joins TRBV28 to TRBJ1-5, with no clear D. The ends were cut back, 2 bases at V and 3 bases at J, with 8 bases in the middle. This CDR3 comprises 14 residues. Germline V gene lookup returns CDR1 MDHEN and CDR2 SYDVKM. For the CDR3, the DNA is TGTGCCAGCAGTTTAAACAGATACAATCAGCCCCAGCATTTT. Its translation: CASSLNRYNQPQHF. The complete variable domain, with remaining parts taken from reference TRBV28 and TRBJ1-5, reads DVKVTQSSRYLVKRTGEKVFLECVQDMDHENMFWYRQDPGLGLRLIYFSYDVKMKEKGDIPEGYSVSREKKERFSLILESASTNQTSMYLCASSLNRYNQPQHFGDGTRLSIL.

This clone was found many times. One end of the junction varies from germline; a read error may be responsible. J is TRBJ1-6 and V is TRBV20-1; no firm D call. CDR3 length equals 14 residues. CDR1 is DFQATT, CDR2 SNEGSKA, per germline (reference sequence). This chain's CDR3 is CSARGPGYNSPLHF. DNA for the CDR3: TGCAGTGCCAGAGGGCCCGGCTATAATTCACCCCTCCACTTT.

There are many counts of this clone. The chain uses TRBV20-1 and TRBJ2-2, with 9 bases identical to TRBD2. The V gene end was trimmed by 0 bases and the J gene end by 3 bases; junction bases not matched to a gene: 5. CDR3 length equals 16 residues. Germline V CDR1 and CDR2: DFQATT, SNEGSKA (reference sequence). CDR3 sequence (DNA): TGCAGTGCTAGAGATCCCCTAGCGGGACACACCGGGGAGCTGTTTTTT. It encodes CSARDPLAGHTGELFF.

On this clone: A much larger clone differs by one base, so this may be a read error. The chain carries TRBV4-2 and TRBJ1-2, with D unresolved. The CDR3 length is 15 residues. V was cut by 6 bases and J by 7 bases, with 21 bases left in between. Germline-derived CDR1 and CDR2 are LGHNA and YNFKEQ. The CDR3 region has the DNA TGTGCCAGCAGACTAGAGCATACTTATACGTCTGGCTACACCTTC. This encodes CASRLEHTYTSGYTF.

The table lists this clone with many counts. The genes are TRBV2 and TRBJ1-3, with TRBD1 as a possible D gene (6 bases). V lost 6 bases, J lost 0 bases, and 12 bases lay in between. The CDR3 has 15 residues. CDR1 is SNHLY and CDR2 is FYNNEI in the germline V gene. The CDR3 sequence is CASRGQAHSGNTIYF. In nucleotides, the CDR3 is TGTGCCAGCAGGGGACAAGCCCACTCTGGAAACACCATATATTTT.

The chain is built from TRBV7-2 and TRBJ2-7; D unclear. The CDR3 is 15 residues long. CDR1 is SGHTA, CDR2 FQGNSA, per germline. Deletions cut 1 base from V and 6 bases from J, with 16 bases between. CDR3 in amino acids: CASSLVRGGVGEQYF. Written as DNA, the CDR3 is TGTGCCAGCAGCTTAGTTAGAGGTGGGGTCGGCGAGCAGTACTTC.

There are many counts of this clone. The chain couples TRBV2 to TRBJ1-1; TRBD1 matches 7 bases. Germline CDR1 reads SNHLY; CDR2 reads FYNNEI. The CDR3 totals 15 residues. Germline trimming cut 2 bases from V and 6 bases from J; bases unmatched to any gene: 9. The CDR3 region has the DNA TGTGCCAGCAGTGAAAACAGGGGTAGGTTTGCTGAAGCTTTCTTT. Translating gives CASSENRGRFAEAFF.

This clone was counted many times. The rearrangement uses TRBV2 and TRBJ2-5; 8 bases map to TRBD1. The CDR3 contains 14 residues. The V gene's germline CDR1 is SNHLY and CDR2 FYNNEI. Trimming at V came to 5 bases and at J to 5 bases, leaving 7 bases not matched to a gene. For the CDR3, the DNA is TGTGCCAGCAGTCGGGACAGGCAGGAGGAGACCCAGTACTTC. Protein product: CASSRDRQEETQYF. The entire variable domain, with the rest obtained from reference TRBV2 and TRBJ2-5, is as follows: EPEVTQTPSHQVTQMGQEVILRCVPISNHLYFYWYRQILGQKVEFLVSFYNNEISEKSEIFDDQFSVERPDGSNFTLKIRSTKLEDSAMYFCASSRDRQEETQYFGPGTRLLVL.